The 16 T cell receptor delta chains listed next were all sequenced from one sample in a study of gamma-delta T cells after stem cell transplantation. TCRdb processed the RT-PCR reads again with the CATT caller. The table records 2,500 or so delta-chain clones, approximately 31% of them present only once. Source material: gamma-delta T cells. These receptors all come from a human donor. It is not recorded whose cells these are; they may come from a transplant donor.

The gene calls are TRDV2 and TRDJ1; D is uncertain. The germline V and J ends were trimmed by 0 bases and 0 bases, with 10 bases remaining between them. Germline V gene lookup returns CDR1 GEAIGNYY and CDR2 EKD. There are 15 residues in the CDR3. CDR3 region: CACDTLSPYTDKLIF. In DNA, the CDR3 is TGTGCCTGTGACACCCTTTCCCCGTACACCGATAAACTCATCTTT.

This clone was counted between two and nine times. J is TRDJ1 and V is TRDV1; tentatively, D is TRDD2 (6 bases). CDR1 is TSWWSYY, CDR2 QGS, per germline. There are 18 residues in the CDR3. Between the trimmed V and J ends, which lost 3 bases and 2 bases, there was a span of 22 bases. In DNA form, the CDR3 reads TGTGCTCTTGGGGATCTCCTTCCCCCTGGGCGATGGACCGATAAACTCATCTTT. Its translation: CALGDLLPPGRWTDKLIF.

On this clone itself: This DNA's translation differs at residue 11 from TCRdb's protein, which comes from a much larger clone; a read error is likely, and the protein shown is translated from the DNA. The CDR3 protein is CACDDLLGDAPDKLIF. The CDR3 region has the DNA TGTGCCTGTGACGACCTACTGGGGGATGCCCCCGATAAACTCATCTTT. The rearrangement joins TRDV2 to TRDJ1, with 10 positions matching TRDD3. This CDR3 comprises 16 residues. The ends lost 3 bases at V and 3 bases at J; junction bases unmatched: 9. CDR1 GEAIGNYY and CDR2 EKD come from the germline V gene.

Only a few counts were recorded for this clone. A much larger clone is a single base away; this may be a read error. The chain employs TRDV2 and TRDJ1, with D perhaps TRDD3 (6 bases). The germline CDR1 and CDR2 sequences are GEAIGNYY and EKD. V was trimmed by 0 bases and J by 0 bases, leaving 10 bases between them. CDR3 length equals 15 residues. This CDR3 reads CACDTMGAYTDKLIF. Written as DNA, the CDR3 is TGTGCCTGTGACACCATGGGGGCCTACACCGATAAACTCATCTTT.

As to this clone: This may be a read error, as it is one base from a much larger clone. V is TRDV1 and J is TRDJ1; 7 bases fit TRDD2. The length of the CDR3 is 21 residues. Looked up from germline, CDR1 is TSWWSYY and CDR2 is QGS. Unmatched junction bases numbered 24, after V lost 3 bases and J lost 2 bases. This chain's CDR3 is CALGDPGLPASRRGITDKLIF. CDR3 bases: TGTGCTCTTGGGGACCCTGGCCTTCCTGCGAGTAGACGGGGCATAACCGATAAACTCATCTTT.

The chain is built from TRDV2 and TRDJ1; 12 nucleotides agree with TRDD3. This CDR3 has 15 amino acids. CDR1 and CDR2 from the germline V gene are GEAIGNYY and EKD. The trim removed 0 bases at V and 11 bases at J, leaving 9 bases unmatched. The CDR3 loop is CACDTVGTGGYNLIF. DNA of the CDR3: TGTGCCTGTGACACCGTGGGTACTGGGGGATACAACCTCATCTTT.

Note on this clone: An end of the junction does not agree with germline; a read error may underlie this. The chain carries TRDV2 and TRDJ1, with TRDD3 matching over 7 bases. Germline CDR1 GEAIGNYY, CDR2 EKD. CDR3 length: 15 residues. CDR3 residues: CACDALGVPTDKHIF. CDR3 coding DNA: TGTGCCTGTGACGCCCTGGGGGTCCCCACCGATAAACACATCTTT.

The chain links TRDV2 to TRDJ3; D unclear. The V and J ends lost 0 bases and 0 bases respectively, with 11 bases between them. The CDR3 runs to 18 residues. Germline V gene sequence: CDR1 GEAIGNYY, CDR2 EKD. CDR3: CACDTADKSSWDTRQMFF. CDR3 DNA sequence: TGTGCCTGTGACACCGCGGACAAAAGCTCCTGGGACACCCGACAGATGTTTTTC.

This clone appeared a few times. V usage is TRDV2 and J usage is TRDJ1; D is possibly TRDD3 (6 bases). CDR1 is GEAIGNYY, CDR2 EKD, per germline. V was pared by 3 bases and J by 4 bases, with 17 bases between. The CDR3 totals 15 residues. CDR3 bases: TGTGCCTGTGACCCGGCTGGGGAAGTGATCGATAAACTCATCTTT. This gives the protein CACDPAGEVIDKLIF.

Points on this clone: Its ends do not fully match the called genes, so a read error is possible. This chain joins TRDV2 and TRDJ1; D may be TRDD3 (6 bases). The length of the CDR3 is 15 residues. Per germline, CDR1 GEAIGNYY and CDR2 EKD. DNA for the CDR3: TGTGCCTGTGACAGTGTGGGGGCTAAGGCCGATAACCTCATCTTT. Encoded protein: CACDSVGAKADNLIF.

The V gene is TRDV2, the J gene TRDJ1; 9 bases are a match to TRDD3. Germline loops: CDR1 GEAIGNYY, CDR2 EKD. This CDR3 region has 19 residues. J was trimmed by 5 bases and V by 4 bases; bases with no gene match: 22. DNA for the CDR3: TGTGCCTGTGAAGAGATACTACTGGGGGAGAGACAGCACCGTGATAAACTCATCTTT. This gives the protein CACEEILLGERQHRDKLIF.

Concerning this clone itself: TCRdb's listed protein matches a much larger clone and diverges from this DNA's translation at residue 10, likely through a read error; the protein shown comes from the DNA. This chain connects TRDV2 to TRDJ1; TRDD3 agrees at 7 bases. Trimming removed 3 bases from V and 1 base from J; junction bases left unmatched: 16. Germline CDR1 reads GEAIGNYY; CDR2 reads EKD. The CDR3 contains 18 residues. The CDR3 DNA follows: TGTGCCTGTGACCCTTTATATACTGGGGTATACGCCACCGATAAACTCATCTTT. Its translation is CACDPLYTGVYATDKLIF.

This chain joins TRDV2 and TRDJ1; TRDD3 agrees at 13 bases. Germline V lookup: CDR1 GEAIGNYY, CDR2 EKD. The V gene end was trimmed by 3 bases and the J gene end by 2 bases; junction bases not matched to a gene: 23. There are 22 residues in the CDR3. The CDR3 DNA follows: TGTGCCTGTGACGTACTGGGGGATACGCACATTACAGACACCCGGGGGACCGATAAACTCATCTTT. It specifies CACDVLGDTHITDTRGTDKLIF.

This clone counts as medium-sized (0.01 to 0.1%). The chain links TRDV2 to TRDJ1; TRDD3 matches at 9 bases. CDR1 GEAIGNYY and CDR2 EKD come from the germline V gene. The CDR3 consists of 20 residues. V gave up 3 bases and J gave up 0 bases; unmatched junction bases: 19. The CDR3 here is CACDSVPSGTGGPYTDKLIF. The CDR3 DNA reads TGTGCCTGTGACTCCGTCCCTTCCGGGACTGGGGGACCGTACACCGATAAACTCATCTTT.

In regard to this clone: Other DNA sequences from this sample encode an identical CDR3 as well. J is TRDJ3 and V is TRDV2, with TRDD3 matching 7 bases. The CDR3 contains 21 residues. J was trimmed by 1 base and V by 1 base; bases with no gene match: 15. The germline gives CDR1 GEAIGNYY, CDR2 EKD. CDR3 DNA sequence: TGTGCCTGTGACACTCCCTTGGTGGGGGACACGCCTTCCTGGGACACCCGACAGATGTTTTTC. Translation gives CACDTPLVGDTPSWDTRQMFF.

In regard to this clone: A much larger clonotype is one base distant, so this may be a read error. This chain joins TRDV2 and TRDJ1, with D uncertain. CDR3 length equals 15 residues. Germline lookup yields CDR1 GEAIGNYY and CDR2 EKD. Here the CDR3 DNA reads TGTGCCTGTGACACGTTGTACTCAGCCGGCGATAACCTCATCTTT. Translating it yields CACDTLYSAGDNLIF.